This TCR beta chain was observed in a study of response to subunit inactivated influenza vaccine. TCRdb processed the RT-PCR reads anew with MiXCR; each CDR3 protein has one entry. The table lists about 240,000 distinct CDR3 sequences, more than 9% of them singletons. V was shortened by 0 bases and J by 6 bases, with 11 bases between the two germline ends. This CDR3 has 15 residues. Germline CDR1 and CDR2: LGHNA and YSLEER. The input for sequencing was non-naive T cells sorted from PBMCs, taken about 14 days before vaccination. This chain joins TRBV4-3 and TRBJ1-4, with unresolved D. This sequence was found in a man aged 45-60 years who received an inactivated influenza vaccine. This CDR3 reads CASSQDRVWDEKLFF. Here the CDR3 DNA reads TGCGCCAGCAGCCAAGACAGAGTTTGGGATGAAAAACTGTTTTTT.